This T cell receptor (beta chain) appears in the sequencing data of a study of cytomegalovirus exposure and HLA in healthy donors. Study outcomes and limitations: Later analysis suggested most CMV-associated TCR beta chains were HLA-restricted.

A single count supports this clone. Antigen: not known. V lost 2 bases and J lost 10; bases outside the gene matches: 6. This CDR3 region has 14 residues. Per the germline V gene, CDR1 is MGHDK and CDR2 is SYGVNS. Donors were ostensibly healthy at sampling, although undocumented immune exposures were probable. PCR was performed using 60 Vbeta and 13 Jbeta primers. TCRdb's table, derived via immunoSEQ multiplex PCR, lists solely in-frame clones and lacks some. The sample yields about 140,000 clones, roughly four fifths seen once. The chain joins TRBV25-1 to TRBJ1-4; 8 nucleotides align to TRBD1. Sequences were obtained from PBMCs. The clonotype originates from a young man in good health and CMV-seropositive. The CDR3 bases are TGTGCCAGCAGTGAAGGGGCAGGGACAGGAAAACTGTTTTTT. Translation gives CASSEGAGTGKLFF.